The 3 T cell receptor beta chains presented below share a single source sample, sequenced in a study of Graves' ophthalmopathy and Graves' hyperthyroidism. For repertoire sequencing, the TCR beta CDR3 regions were amplified from RNA transcripts. RT-PCR with HTBI primers came first, then second-round multiplex PCR. Each CDR3 protein gets one entry after TCRdb re-called the multiplex PCR reads with MiXCR. The table records about 620,000 distinct CDR3 sequences, about 20% of them present only once. The sample was peripheral blood. The receptors stem from a young woman with stable Graves' hyperthyroidism. Some clones in this sample may be carry-over from other donors' samples.

This rearrangement joins TRBV12-3 or TRBV12-4 to TRBJ2-5; 7 bases are shared with TRBD1. The CDR3 has 13 residues. J gave up 1 base and V 7 bases, and 3 bases lay outside the gene matches. For the CDR3, the DNA is TGTGCCAGCACCGACAGGGCCCAAGAGACCCAGTACTTC. Protein: CASTDRAQETQYF.

This clonotype has at least ten counts. This chain links TRBV5-1 with TRBJ2-2, with D possibly being TRBD2 (5 bases). This CDR3 contains 14 residues. Germline V gene data show CDR1 as SGHRS and CDR2 as YFSETQ. V gave up 3 bases and J gave up 5 bases, with 11 bases separating them. CDR3 sequence (DNA): TGCGCCAGCAGCTCCCGCCCGGGGACCGGGGAGCTGTTTTTT. Residues: CASSSRPGTGELFF.

This clonotype was picked up many times. The junction departs from germline at one end; a sequencing error may be responsible. The chain employs TRBV12-3 or TRBV12-4 and TRBJ2-7, with D perhaps assigned TRBD1 or TRBD2 (5 bases each). This CDR3 has 15 residues. CDR3 bases: TGTGCCAGCCAGATCGGGGACGCCCCCTCCAACGAGCAGTACTTC. It yields the protein CASQIGDAPSNEQYF.